This T cell receptor beta chain was captured by sequencing in a study of blood T cell repertoires in COVID-19. The cohort comprised adults aged about 18 to 100 years residing in 20 to 30 US areas. In the source study's methods: Amplifying reference gene primers gave estimates of nucleated cell counts. The table came from immunoSEQ multiplex PCR; TCRdb's copy has only in-frame clones and leaves some out. That table is the source of V, J and clone size, and D and trimming were worked out from the DNA. This table has 200,000 to 250,000 clones, about nine tenths appearing once. Sequencing used PBMCs or T cells enriched from blood (not recorded which). The receptor comes from a woman aged 40 to 50 with acute COVID-19.

The CDR3 protein is CASSQDDRQVGNTIYF. Written as DNA, the CDR3 is TGTGCCAGCAGCCAAGATGACAGACAGGTCGGAAACACCATATATTTT. The chain is built from TRBV3-1 (or the pseudogene TRBV3-2) and TRBJ1-3, with D maybe TRBD1 (6 bases). The CDR3 length is 16 residues. The V gene's germline CDR1 is LGHDT and CDR2 YNNKEL (reference sequence). With 0 bases removed from V and 4 bases from J, the gap between germline ends came to 13 bases.